The 7 T cell receptor beta chains reported below all come from one sample, sequenced in a study of cytomegalovirus exposure and HLA in healthy donors. Profiled with immunoSEQ multiplex PCR; TCRdb holds only in-frame clones, not every one. The table shows about 60,000 clones, with roughly 94% occurring only once. Sequencing was carried out using PBMCs. These receptors all stem from a young woman in good health and CMV-seropositive.

The V call is TRBV4-2, the J call TRBJ2-3, with D possibly TRBD1 on 5 matching bases. Deletions cut 3 bases from V and 2 bases from J, with 12 bases between. Germline CDR1 and CDR2: LGHNA and YNFKEQ. The CDR3 is made up of 15 amino acids. The chain's CDR3 is CASSHSIGDTDTQYF. CDR3 bases: TGTGCCAGCAGCCATTCGATAGGGGACACAGATACGCAGTATTTT.

This chain uses TRBV19 with TRBJ1-1; possibly TRBD1 for D (5 bases). The CDR3 totals 15 residues. Germline V gene data show CDR1 as LNHDA and CDR2 as SQIVND (reference sequence). V was shortened by 3 bases and J by 4 bases, with 15 bases between the two germline ends. The CDR3 region has the DNA TGTGCCAGTAGTATTTCGTCAGGGTTGGGCACTGAAGCTTTCTTT. Translating it yields CASSISSGLGTEAFF.

The V call is TRBV11-1, the J call TRBJ2-2; possible D gene TRBD2, 5 bases. Germline assignment: CDR1 SGHAT and CDR2 FQDESV (reference sequence). This CDR3 spans 18 amino acids. The V and J ends lost 5 bases and 5 bases respectively, with 24 bases between them. The DNA of the CDR3 is TGTGCCAGCAGCCCCCGGCGGGTTGTCGCGGCGCAGACCGGGGAGCTGTTTTTT. Translating it yields CASSPRRVVAAQTGELFF.

The V and J genes are TRBV11-1 and TRBJ2-3; perhaps TRBD2 as D (6 bases). The ends were cut back, 5 bases at V and 4 bases at J, with 16 bases in the middle. Germline loops: CDR1 SGHAT, CDR2 FQDESV (reference sequence). This CDR3 spans 15 amino acids. CDR3 loop: CASSPRWGVADTQYF. The DNA for the CDR3 is TGTGCCAGCAGCCCCAGATGGGGGGTTGCAGATACGCAGTATTTT.

V gene TRBV11-2 combines with J gene TRBJ1-3; 8 bases match TRBD1. CDR1 and CDR2 (germline): SGHAT, FQNNGV. CDR3 length: 18 residues. With 1 base clipped from V and 0 bases from J, the junction kept 8 bases outside the gene matches. Here the CDR3 reads CASSLVPGTGHSGNTIYF. CDR3 coding DNA: TGTGCCAGCAGCTTAGTCCCTGGGACAGGCCACTCTGGAAACACCATATATTTT.

The chain is built from TRBV11-2 and TRBJ2-1; D may be TRBD2 (6 bases). The CDR3 runs to 17 residues. The germline V gene has CDR1 SGHAT and CDR2 FQNNGV. Between the trimmed V and J ends, which lost 5 bases and 0 bases, there was a span of 17 bases. The CDR3 region is CASSPFWDGSSYNEQFF. The DNA for the CDR3 is TGTGCCAGCAGCCCATTCTGGGACGGGAGCTCCTACAATGAGCAGTTCTTC.

The sample holds a few counts of this clone. The J gene is TRBJ2-5, the V gene TRBV15; possible D gene TRBD2, 5 bases. This CDR3 is 14 amino acids long. The V end lost 1 base, the J end lost 4 bases, and 10 bases lay between the germline ends. Germline loops: CDR1 LNHNV, CDR2 YYDKDF (reference sequence). The CDR3 loop is CATSRVRDSETQYF. The CDR3 bases are TGTGCCACCAGCAGAGTCCGGGATTCAGAGACCCAGTACTTC.